This T cell receptor (beta chain) was identified during a study of blood T cell repertoires in COVID-19. Study context: PBMCs, B-cell-depleted T cells, or T cells were the source of the cDNA or gDNA that made up the material.

The germline CDR1 and CDR2 sequences are LNHDA and SQIVND (reference sequence). V was clipped by 5 bases and J by 5 bases; unmatched bases: 6. The CDR3 extends over 14 amino acids. Patients in Seattle were enrolled during active infection, then followed longitudinally. Authors' analysis steps: Estimated nucleated cell counts came from reference gene primer amplification. Using immunoSEQ multiplex PCR, the repertoire was profiled, and TCRdb retains in-frame clones only, with some absent. V, J and clone size are taken as reported in that table, and D and trimming were inferred from the DNA itself. The table has 45,000 to 65,000 clones, 81% seen once.

The chain couples TRBV19 to TRBJ1-2; TRBD1 agrees at 9 bases. This clonotype originated in a woman aged 80 or older with COVID-19, enrolled during active disease. What was sequenced was peripheral blood. DNA for the CDR3: TGTGCCAGTAGTCCCGGACAGGGGCCGTATGGCTACACCTTC. This encodes CASSPGQGPYGYTF.